Shown below are 11 T cell receptor beta chains from a single sample sequenced in a study of CD8 T cells in ankylosing spondylitis. TCRdb redid the calling of the 5' RACE reads with MiXCR, one entry per CDR3 protein. The sample shows a few hundred thousand distinct CDR3 sequences, roughly a tenth of them seen only once. Sequences were obtained from blood, either unsorted or a sorted T cell fraction (not recorded which). These receptors all stem from a male donor with ankylosing spondylitis or in good health (not recorded which).

There are many counts of this clonotype. The rearrangement links TRBV4-2 to TRBJ2-2; D gene unclear. V was trimmed by 1 base and J by 6 bases, leaving 3 bases between them. Germline V gene data show CDR1 as LGHNA and CDR2 as YNFKEQ. The CDR3 has 12 amino acids. CDR3 residues: CASSQVPGELFF. The CDR3 nucleotides are TGTGCCAGCAGCCAAGTCCCCGGGGAGCTGTTTTTT.

This clonotype occurred many times. J is TRBJ1-1 and V is TRBV20-1; D unresolved. The germline V gene encodes CDR1 DFQATT and CDR2 SNEGSKA (reference sequence). This CDR3 contains 12 residues. The V and J ends lost 1 base and 1 base respectively, with 4 bases between them. DNA for the CDR3: TGCAGTGCTAGAGGCCCGAACACTGAAGCTTTCTTT. It specifies CSARGPNTEAFF.

The chain uses TRBV28 and TRBJ2-2; D possibly matches TRBD1 or TRBD2 (6 bases each). From germline, CDR1 is MDHEN and CDR2 SYDVKM. Between the trimmed V and J ends, which lost 3 bases and 1 base, there was a span of 12 bases. The CDR3 contains 16 residues. DNA of the CDR3: TGTGCCAGCAGTTTGGCAGGGGACTTGAACACCGGGGAGCTGTTTTTT. It is translated as CASSLAGDLNTGELFF.

This clonotype was observed a handful of times. The chain combines TRBV5-1 with TRBJ2-5; 12 nucleotides agree with TRBD2. The J segment lost 5 bases and the V segment lost 6 bases, leaving 8 bases of the junction unmatched. The germline V gene encodes CDR1 SGHRS and CDR2 YFSETQ. The CDR3 is 15 residues long. This CDR3 reads CASNPSGTSGETQYF. The DNA for the CDR3 is TGCGCCAGCAACCCATCCGGGACTAGCGGGGAGACCCAGTACTTC.

This clonotype occurred a few times. V usage is TRBV9 and J usage is TRBJ2-2; 10 nucleotides align to TRBD2. The CDR3 length is 17 residues. The germline CDR1 and CDR2 sequences are SGDLS and YYNGEE. Trimming removed 2 bases from V and 5 bases from J; junction bases left unmatched: 9. The CDR3 spells CASSVPGEGLATGELFF. CDR3 nucleotide sequence: TGTGCCAGCAGCGTCCCCGGGGAGGGACTAGCGACCGGGGAGCTGTTTTTT.

This clonotype was recorded many times. This chain joins TRBV7-6 and TRBJ2-2; possibly TRBD2 for D (7 bases). Trimming pared 5 bases from V and 0 bases from J, leaving 10 bases between. In germline, CDR1 is SGHVS, CDR2 FNYEAQ. This CDR3 is built from 15 residues. Here the CDR3 DNA reads TGTGCCAGCAGCGTAGGGGGGGCGAACACCGGGGAGCTGTTTTTT. Its translation is CASSVGGANTGELFF.

This clonotype was seen a few times. The chain recombines TRBV10-3 with TRBJ2-1; 8 nucleotides agree with TRBD2. Germline-derived CDR1 and CDR2 are ENHRY and SYGVKD. J was trimmed by 7 bases and V by 6 bases; bases with no gene match: 14. There are 16 residues in the CDR3. CDR3 amino acids: CAISPGRSGGGNEQFF. For the CDR3, the DNA is TGTGCCATCAGCCCCGGCCGGAGCGGGGGAGGTAATGAGCAGTTCTTC.

This clonotype was counted a few times. This chain uses TRBV20-1 with TRBJ2-1, with 15 bases aligning to TRBD2. Germline V gene lookup returns CDR1 DFQATT and CDR2 SNEGSKA (reference sequence). V shed 1 base and J 12 bases; nucleotides not matched to a gene: 7. The CDR3 is made up of 15 amino acids. CDR3 sequence (DNA): TGCAGTGCTAGAGTAGGACTAGCGGGAGGGGGGGGGCAGTTCTTC. Protein: CSARVGLAGGGGQFF.

The rearrangement links TRBV5-1 to TRBJ2-5; the match to TRBD2 covers 9 bases. V dropped 1 base and J dropped 5; count of bases not matched to a gene: 12. This CDR3 comprises 17 residues. Germline V gives CDR1 SGHRS, CDR2 YFSETQ. CDR3 amino acids: CASSLSPLAGGQETQYF. The CDR3 nucleotides read TGCGCCAGCAGCTTGTCCCCTCTGGCGGGGGGGCAGGAGACCCAGTACTTC.

This clonotype was counted at least ten times. The chain couples TRBV5-6 to TRBJ2-7; a possible D gene is TRBD1 (6 bases). V lost 4 bases and J 3 bases, leaving 17 bases between the germline ends. Germline V gene lookup returns CDR1 SGHDT and CDR2 YYEEEE. This CDR3 is built from 15 residues. DNA of the CDR3: TGTGCCAGCAGCCCCCTCGGACAGAAGATCTACGAGCAGTACTTC. This encodes CASSPLGQKIYEQYF.

This clonotype was counted only a few times. The chain has TRBV20-1 and TRBJ2-6; D may correspond to TRBD1 or TRBD2 (5 bases each). Germline values: CDR1 DFQATT, CDR2 SNEGSKA (reference sequence). This CDR3 has 15 residues. V lost 4 bases, J lost 0 bases, and 10 bases lay in between. CDR3 loop: CSATGPSSGANVLTF. CDR3 DNA sequence: TGCAGTGCTACGGGACCCAGCTCTGGGGCCAACGTCCTGACTTTC.